The source of this T cell receptor (beta chain) is a study of CD8 T cells in Susac syndrome (dated by TCRdb to the late 2010s). The study in broad terms: Whether CD8+ T cell activation and differentiation in Susac syndrome was antigen driven was tested using repertoire sequencing. General study outcomes and caveats: The number of individuals in the TCR sequencing and HLA analysis was recognized as being relatively small.

Comments on this clonotype: The target of this receptor is not known. No qualities accompany the bases; no much larger clone lies one base away.

Sequences LGHDT (CDR1) and YNNKEL (CDR2) are obtained from the germline V gene (reference sequence). The CDR3 measures 15 amino acids from cysteine to phenylalanine. The only DNA kept is the CDR3, 45 bases in frame from the first base. Unmatched junction bases come to 11, with V trimmed by 4 bases and J by 7 bases. Peripheral blood CD8+ and CD4+ T cells from healthy donors, Susac syndrome patients and multiple sclerosis patients were profiled by high-throughput TCR beta sequencing. Treatment-naive patients with stable or active relapsing-remitting disease fulfilling revised McDonald criteria were used as multiple sclerosis controls. Bulk CD8+ and CD4+ T cells were purified by magnetic negative isolation, whereas CD8+ TEMRA cells were enriched by FACS. Blood was collected in EDTA tubes and processed within 24 hours, with PBMCs isolated through density gradient centrifugation. PBMCs intended for TCR sequencing were cryopreserved in liquid nitrogen and were subsequently thawed in a 37 degrees C water bath. The sorted or isolated CD4+, CD8+ and CD8+ TEMRA cells had a purity of 90% or higher.

RNA was extracted using the RNeasy kit, and about 0.5 to 1 microgram was reverse transcribed with random hexamers. The immunoSEQ multiplex PCR assay, covering 54 Vbeta and 13 Jbeta segments, was used to amplify TCR beta CDR3 regions. PCR amplification bias was corrected using a synthetic template baseline for primer optimization and computational correction. The study's own analysis went as follows. Reads were assigned to V, D and J genes according to IMGT and analyzed in immunoSEQ Analyzer, with only productive sequences retained. Clonality was computed as one minus Shannon entropy normalized by log2 of the number of productive unique sequences. Public and private clones were assessed among the 100 most prevalent clones of each patient and control. Clones were defined as Susac-specific when absent from the healthy and MS cohorts, from about 1,100 published viral clones and from other ImmuneACCESS disease sequences. TCRdb passed the public sequencing reads through fastp at Q25 and MiXCR, retaining productive beta sequences. Merged by CDR3 protein, the rows form single entries marked with the most common genes and DNA. The V and J calls, along with clone size, are taken from TCRdb and not from the paper's own processing. This sample gives a few hundred thousand distinct CDR3 sequences in total; approximately 95% of them show up just once. 0.085% to 0.095% of the sample comes from the top ten.

Rearrangement joined TRBV3-1 to TRBJ1-2, and TRBD1 aligns with 8 junction nucleotides. Sequencing input: CD4+ T cells from PBMCs. The TCR was taken from a human donor with multiple sclerosis. The DNA reads as follows: TGTGCCAGCAGCCCGACAGGGGAAGGAAGGTTTGGCTACACCTTC. Translated, it gives CASSPTGEGRFGYTF.